Listed here are 19 T cell receptor beta chains from one sample, sequenced in a study of T cell responses to AZD1222 COVID-19 vaccine. The assay was immunoSEQ multiplex PCR, and TCRdb's table has in-frame clones only and misses some. The sample has 50,000 or so clones; approximately 89% are singletons. The specimen was peripheral blood, collected 28 days after the second AZD1222 dose. Every receptor here comes from an adult who received the AZD1222 COVID-19 vaccine.

This clone was found once. The chain combines TRBV18 with TRBJ2-7; D is undetermined. V was pared by 3 bases and J by 0 bases, with 12 bases between. Germline CDR1 and CDR2: KGHSH and LQKENI. CDR3 length equals 15 residues. The CDR3 protein is CASSPHEAFSYEQYF. The CDR3 DNA follows: TGTGCCAGCTCACCTCATGAGGCCTTCTCCTACGAGCAGTACTTC.

This clone was recorded once. The rearrangement joins TRBV6-5 to TRBJ1-6; D is undetermined. The germline V gene has CDR1 MNHEY and CDR2 SVGAGI. This CDR3 is built from 14 residues. Trimming left V 5 bases short and J 0 bases short, with 5 bases between. This CDR3 is CASSTTSYNSPLHF. DNA for the CDR3: TGTGCCAGCAGTACTACCTCCTATAATTCACCCCTCCACTTT.

This clone was counted between two and nine times. This sequence joins TRBV6-5 and TRBJ2-4; D unclear. CDR1 is MNHEY, CDR2 SVGAGI, per germline. V was clipped by 5 bases and J by 4 bases, with 12 bases between them. The CDR3 length is 14 residues. The CDR3 coding sequence is TGTGCCAGCAGTCCCCGACTGGGAAAAAACATTCAGTACTTC. Protein product: CASSPRLGKNIQYF.

This sequence joins TRBV3-1 (or the pseudogene TRBV3-2) and TRBJ1-6, with TRBD1 as a possible D gene (6 bases). Germline assignment: CDR1 LGHDT and CDR2 YNNKEL (reference sequence). Trimming removed 1 base at V and 6 bases at J, with 10 bases between. CDR3 length equals 15 residues. CDR3 residues: CASSQVGGRNSPLHF. The CDR3 region has the DNA TGTGCCAGCAGCCAAGTGGGGGGCCGTAATTCACCCCTCCACTTT.

This chain connects TRBV19 to TRBJ1-2, with D perhaps TRBD1 (6 bases). V was cut by 8 bases and J by 8 bases, with 18 bases left in between. In germline, CDR1 is LNHDA, CDR2 SQIVND (reference sequence). This CDR3 is 13 amino acids long. The CDR3 nucleotides are TGTGCCAGTCAAGTTACAGGGAGCCACGGCTACACCTTC. It encodes CASQVTGSHGYTF.

V is TRBV25-1 and J is TRBJ1-2; no reliable D call. The CDR3 runs 14 residues. V lost 3 bases and J lost 8, with 16 bases in between. Looked up from germline, CDR1 is MGHDK and CDR2 is SYGVNS. This CDR3 reads CASSDSPPYNGYTF. CDR3 in DNA: TGTGCCAGCAGTGATAGCCCCCCTTATAACGGCTACACCTTC.

The V gene is TRBV10-1, the J gene TRBJ2-3, with 8 nucleotides matching TRBD2. V shed 3 bases, J shed 3 bases, and the junction held 5 bases outside the gene matches. The germline V gene encodes CDR1 WNHNN and CDR2 SYGVQD (reference sequence). CDR3 length: 15 amino acids. The CDR3 sequence is CASSEEGGGTDTQYF. CDR3 nucleotides: TGCGCCAGCAGTGAAGAGGGCGGGGGGACAGATACGCAGTATTTT.

The V gene is TRBV3-1 (or the pseudogene TRBV3-2), the J gene TRBJ2-7, with no clear D. V lost 0 bases and J 4 bases, leaving 16 bases between the germline ends. CDR3 length: 16 amino acids. Germline V gene data show CDR1 as LGHDT and CDR2 as YNNKEL (reference sequence). The CDR3, as DNA: TGTGCCAGCAGCCAAGAAGGTAAAGGGCACGGGTACGAGCAGTACTTC. It encodes CASSQEGKGHGYEQYF.

The CDR3 here is CASSLPRQGGETQYF. CDR3 nucleotide sequence: TGTGCCAGCAGTTTACCCCGACAGGGGGGAGAGACCCAGTACTTC. The chain uses TRBV28 and TRBJ2-5, with 9 bases aligning to TRBD1. Per the germline V gene, CDR1 is MDHEN and CDR2 is SYDVKM. The CDR3 is made up of 15 amino acids. J was trimmed by 4 bases and V by 2 bases; bases with no gene match: 5.

This chain joins TRBV6-1 and TRBJ1-3, with D maybe TRBD1 (5 bases). Germline V gene data show CDR1 as MNHNS and CDR2 as SASEGT. This CDR3 has 16 amino acids. V lost 1 base and J lost 1, with 11 bases in between. CDR3 in DNA: TGTGCCAGCAGTGAAGTGCAGGGAGGATCTGGAAACACCATATATTTT. Translation: CASSEVQGGSGNTIYF.

Here the CDR3 reads CASSFMYGAGGKYNEQFF. The CDR3 nucleotides are TGTGCCAGCAGCTTTATGTACGGAGCGGGGGGGAAATACAATGAGCAGTTCTTC. This chain connects TRBV7-2 to TRBJ2-1, with TRBD2 identical over 10 bases. V shed 3 bases, J shed 4 bases, and the junction held 12 bases outside the gene matches. CDR3 length: 18 residues. The germline V gene encodes CDR1 SGHTA and CDR2 FQGNSA. Variable domain in full (rest from reference TRBV7-2 and TRBJ2-1): GAGVSQSPSNKVTEKGKDVELRCDPISGHTALYWYRQSLGQGLEFLIYFQGNSAPDKSGLPSDRFSAERTGGSVSTLTIQRTQQEDSAVYLCASSFMYGAGGKYNEQFFGPGTRLTVL.

The chain couples TRBV2 to TRBJ2-7, with a tentative D call TRBD2 (6 bases). V shed 2 bases and J shed 6 bases, with 17 bases lying between them. The CDR3 consists of 15 residues. Germline V lookup: CDR1 SNHLY, CDR2 FYNNEI. The CDR3 protein is CASSETGTQLGEQYF. CDR3 bases: TGTGCCAGCAGTGAAACCGGGACTCAATTGGGCGAGCAGTACTTC.

The V call is TRBV10-3, the J call TRBJ1-3; no firm D call. Trimming left V 6 bases short and J 0 bases short, with 6 bases between. This CDR3 has 13 residues. The V gene's germline CDR1 is ENHRY and CDR2 SYGVKD. The CDR3 nucleotides read TGTGCCATCAGACCTCCCTCTGGAAACACCATATATTTT. It yields the protein CAIRPPSGNTIYF.

This clone appeared a single time. The V gene is TRBV9, the J gene TRBJ1-2, with 10 bases aligning to TRBD1. Per germline, CDR1 SGDLS and CDR2 YYNGEE. V gave up 4 bases and J gave up 1 base; unmatched junction bases: 7. The CDR3 runs 16 residues. In DNA, the CDR3 is TGTGCCAGCAGCACTCGGACAGGGGGAGATAACTATGGCTACACCTTC. It is translated as CASSTRTGGDNYGYTF.

This chain joins TRBV7-8 and TRBJ2-7; D gene uncertain. Between the trimmed V and J ends, which lost 1 base and 0 bases, there was a span of 7 bases. The CDR3 has 14 amino acids. From germline, CDR1 is SGHVS and CDR2 FQNEAQ. The CDR3 reads CASSLGSISYEQYF. The CDR3 nucleotides are TGTGCCAGCAGCTTAGGTTCTATCTCCTACGAGCAGTACTTC.

The sample holds a few counts of this clone. The chain is built from TRBV2 and TRBJ1-5; D not certain. Trimming took off 0 bases at V and 12 bases at J, with 15 bases between the two ends. CDR3 length equals 14 residues. Germline assignment: CDR1 SNHLY and CDR2 FYNNEI. The CDR3 loop reads CASSEAFSLLHQHF. The CDR3 region has the DNA TGTGCCAGCAGTGAAGCCTTTTCCCTTCTCCACCAGCATTTT.

The CDR3 DNA is TGTGCCAGCAGCTTATGGACAGGACATACCTACGAGCAGTACTTC. It specifies CASSLWTGHTYEQYF. The chain uses TRBV7-8 and TRBJ2-7; 7 bases are shared with TRBD1. Germline V gives CDR1 SGHVS, CDR2 FQNEAQ. This CDR3 is 15 amino acids long. V shed 2 bases and J 2 bases; nucleotides not matched to a gene: 6.

The chain couples TRBV6-5 to TRBJ1-2, with 9 bases matching TRBD1. The CDR3 is 15 residues long. CDR1 and CDR2 (germline): MNHEY, SVGAGI. Germline trimming cut 2 bases from V and 8 bases from J; bases unmatched to any gene: 9. The CDR3 sequence: CASSYGTGISRGYTF. The CDR3 DNA is TGTGCCAGCAGTTACGGGACAGGGATCTCTAGGGGCTACACCTTC.

This chain connects TRBV10-3 to TRBJ2-3, with 8 positions matching TRBD2. This CDR3 contains 15 residues. Losses at the gene ends were 2 bases for V and 1 base for J; bases not matched to a gene: 2. Germline values: CDR1 ENHRY, CDR2 SYGVKD. CDR3 amino acids: CAISEPAGGTDTQYF. The CDR3 DNA follows: TGTGCCATCAGTGAGCCAGCGGGGGGCACAGATACGCAGTATTTT.